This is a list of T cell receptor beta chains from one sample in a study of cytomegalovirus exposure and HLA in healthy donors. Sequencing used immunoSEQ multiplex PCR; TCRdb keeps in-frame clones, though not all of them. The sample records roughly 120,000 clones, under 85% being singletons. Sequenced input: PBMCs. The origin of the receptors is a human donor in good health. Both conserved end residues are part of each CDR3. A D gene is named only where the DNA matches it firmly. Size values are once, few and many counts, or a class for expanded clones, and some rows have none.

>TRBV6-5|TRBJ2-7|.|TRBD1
TGTGCCAGCAGTTTGTACCGGACAGGAGGCTACGAGCAGTACTTC
CASSLYRTGGYEQYF
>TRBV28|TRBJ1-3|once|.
TGTGCCGGCAGTTTGCTCAGAAACTCTGGAAACACCATATATTTT
CAGSLLRNSGNTIYF
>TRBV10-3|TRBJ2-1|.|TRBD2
TGTGCCATCAGTGAGGAGCCCCGGACTAGCGGGAGGCGTAATGAGCAGTTCTTC
CAISEEPRTSGRRNEQFF
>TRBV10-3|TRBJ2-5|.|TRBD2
TGTGCCACTACTAGCGGAGAGACCCAGTACTTC
CATTSGETQYF
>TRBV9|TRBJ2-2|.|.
TGTGCCAGCAGCGTTCGCCCGACAGACGCGAACACCGGGGAGCTGTTTTTT
CASSVRPTDANTGELFF
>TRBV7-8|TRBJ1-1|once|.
TGTGCCAGCAGCTTAGCACCCCAGGTGAACACTGAAGCTTTCTTT
CASSLAPQVNTEAFF
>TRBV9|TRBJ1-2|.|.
TGTGCCAGCAGCGATAAACAGGGAGAGGGGGATGGCTACACCTTC
CASSDKQGEGDGYTF
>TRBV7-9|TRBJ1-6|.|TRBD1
TGTGCCAGCAGCCAGACAGGGGATGGATCACCCCTCCACTTT
CASSQTGDGSPLHF
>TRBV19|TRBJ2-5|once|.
TGTGCCAGTAGCGGACAGCTACCCCCAGAGACCCAGTACTTC
CASSGQLPPETQYF
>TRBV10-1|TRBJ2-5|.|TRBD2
TGCGCCAGCAGTGAGTCGTCTAGCGGCCAAGAGACCCAGTACTTC
CASSESSSGQETQYF
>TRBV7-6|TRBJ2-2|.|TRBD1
TGTGCCAGCAGCCCGACAGGGGGCTCTAACACCGGGGAGCTGTTTTTT
CASSPTGGSNTGELFF
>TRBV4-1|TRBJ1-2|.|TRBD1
TGCGCCAGCAGCCATACAGGGGTTGGTGGCTACACCTTC
CASSHTGVGGYTF
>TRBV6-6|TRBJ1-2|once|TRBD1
TGTGCCAGCAGTCACGGGACAGGGCCAAACTATGGCTACACCTTC
CASSHGTGPNYGYTF
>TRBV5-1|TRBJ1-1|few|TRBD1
TGCGCCAGCAGCTCGACGGGCCAGGGGGCATGGAACACTGAAGCTTTCTTT
CASSSTGQGAWNTEAFF
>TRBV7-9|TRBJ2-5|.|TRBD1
TGTGCCAGCAGCTTTCCGACAGGGGGGAGGGAGACCCAGTACTTC
CASSFPTGGRETQYF
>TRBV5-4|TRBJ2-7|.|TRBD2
TGTGCCAGCAGCCCCGGGACTAGCCGTTTGCGGGTATACGAGCAGTACTTC
CASSPGTSRLRVYEQYF
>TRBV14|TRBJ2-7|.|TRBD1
TGTGCCAGCAGTCGGGACAGCGAGCAGTACTTC
CASSRDSEQYF
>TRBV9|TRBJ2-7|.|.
TGTGCCAGCAGCGTAGCCCAGTCCTACGAGCAGTACTTC
CASSVAQSYEQYF
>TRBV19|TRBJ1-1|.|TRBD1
TGTGCCAGTATGTTCAGGGGGCGTTACCGAACTGAAGCTTTCTTT
CASMFRGRYRTEAFF
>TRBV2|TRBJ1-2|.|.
TGTGCCAGCAGTGAAGCGCTGGGGGCTCCCTATGGCTACACCTTC
CASSEALGAPYGYTF
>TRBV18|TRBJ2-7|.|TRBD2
TGTGCCAGCTCACTCCAGGCGACTAGCGGGAGACCGGGCGAGCAGTACTTC
CASSLQATSGRPGEQYF
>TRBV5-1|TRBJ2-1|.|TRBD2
TGCGCCAGCACAACGGTCCTAGCGGGAGAGAATGAGCAGTTCTTC
CASTTVLAGENEQFF
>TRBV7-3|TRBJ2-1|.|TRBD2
TGTGCCAGCAGCAAACTAGCGGGAGGTGTGGATGAGCAGTTCTTC
CASSKLAGGVDEQFF
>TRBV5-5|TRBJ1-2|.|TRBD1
TGTGCCAGCAGCGCCACGGGGGACAGGAGAGGCTACACCTTC
CASSATGDRRGYTF
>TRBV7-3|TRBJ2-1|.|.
TGTGCCAGCAGCTTTTCAGGGAACAATGAGCAGTTCTTC
CASSFSGNNEQFF
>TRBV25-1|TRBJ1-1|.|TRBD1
TGTGCCAGCAGTGATTCGGGACAGATCAACACTGAAGCTTTCTTT
CASSDSGQINTEAFF
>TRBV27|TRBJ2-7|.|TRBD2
TGTGCCAGCAGATCCGGGACTAGCGGGAGTTCCGAGCAGTACTTC
CASRSGTSGSSEQYF
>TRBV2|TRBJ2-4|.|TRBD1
TGTGCCAGCTCCGGGACAGGGACCAAAAACATTCAGTACTTC
CASSGTGTKNIQYF
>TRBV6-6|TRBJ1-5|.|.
TGTGCCAGCCATATAGGCGGTCAGCCCCAGCATTTT
CASHIGGQPQHF
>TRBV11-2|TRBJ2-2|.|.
TGTGCCAGCAGCTTAGAACTCCTGAACACCGGGGAGCTGTTTTTT
CASSLELLNTGELFF
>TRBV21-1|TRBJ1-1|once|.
TGTGCCAGCAGCCCCCGCACTGAAGCTTTCTTT
CASSPRTEAFF
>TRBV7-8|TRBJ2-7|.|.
TGTGCCAGCAGCTTAGATGTCGGGGGATTATCCTACGAGCAGTACTTC
CASSLDVGGLSYEQYF
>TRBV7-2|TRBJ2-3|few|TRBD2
TGTGCCAGCAGCTCCCCGCGGGGAGCTAGCGGGAGCACAGATACGCAGTATTTT
CASSSPRGASGSTDTQYF
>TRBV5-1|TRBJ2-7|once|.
TGCGCCAGCAGCTTGAGGCTAGCAGCCTACGAGCAGTACTTC
CASSLRLAAYEQYF
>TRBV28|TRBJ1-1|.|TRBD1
TGTGCCAGCAGTCCCGGACAGGGAAGCACTGAAGCTTTCTTT
CASSPGQGSTEAFF
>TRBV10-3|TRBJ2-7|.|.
TGTGCCATCAGACAGGGTGCGGCGTTGAGGAACGAGCAGTACTTC
CAIRQGAALRNEQYF
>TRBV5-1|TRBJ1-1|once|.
TGCGCCAGCAGCTTGGGGCCAGGGGCGAACACTGAAGCTTTCTTT
CASSLGPGANTEAFF
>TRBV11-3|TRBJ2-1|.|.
TGTGCCAGCAGCTTAGGTGCGGTTCTCAGCTCCTACAATGAGCAGTTCTTC
CASSLGAVLSSYNEQFF
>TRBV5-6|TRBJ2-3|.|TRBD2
TGTGCCAGCAGCTTGGCATACATTCAGCGGGAGGGCCAAGATACGCAGTATTTT
CASSLAYIQREGQDTQYF
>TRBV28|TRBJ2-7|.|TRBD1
TGTGCCAGCAGTGGACAGGTCGCCTACGAGCAGTACTTC
CASSGQVAYEQYF
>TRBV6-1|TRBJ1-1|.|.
TGTGCCAGCAGTGAATCTTTAGCTTTCTTT
CASSESLAFF
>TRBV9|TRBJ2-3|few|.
TGTGCCAGCAGCGTAGTAGGCGGCGGCGTCGCAGATACGCAGTATTTT
CASSVVGGGVADTQYF
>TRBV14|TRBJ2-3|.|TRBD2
TGTGCCAGCAGCCAAGAGAGTTCGACTAGCGGGAGCCCTCGGTATCGGAGAGATACGCAGTATTTT
CASSQESSTSGSPRYRRDTQYF
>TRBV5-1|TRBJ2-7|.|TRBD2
TGCGCCAGCAGGTCACTACTAGCGGGAGAAGGGGGCTCCTACGAGCAGTACTTC
CASRSLLAGEGGSYEQYF
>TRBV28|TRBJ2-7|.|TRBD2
TGTGCCAGCAGTTTGGGGGGGGTTCCGCTCTACGAGCAGTACTTC
CASSLGGVPLYEQYF
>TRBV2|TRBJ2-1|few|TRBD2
TGTGCCAGCAGCCGCCTAGCGGGAGGGCCCGGCGGCTACAATGAGCAGTTCTTC
CASSRLAGGPGGYNEQFF
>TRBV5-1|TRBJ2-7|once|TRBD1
TGCGCCAGCAGCTCGCAGACAGGGTCATCCGAGCAGTACTTC
CASSSQTGSSEQYF
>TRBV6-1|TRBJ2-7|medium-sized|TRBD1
TGTGCCAGCAGTCAAGGGACAGGGGACCGCTCCTACGAGCAGTACTTC
CASSQGTGDRSYEQYF
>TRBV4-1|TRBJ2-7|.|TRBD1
TGCGCCAGCAGCCAATGGACAGGGGACCACGAGCAGTACTTC
CASSQWTGDHEQYF
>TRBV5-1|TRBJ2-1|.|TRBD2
TGCGCCAGCAGCTCCGGGACTAGTAGACAAGTCGATGAGCAGTTCTTC
CASSSGTSRQVDEQFF